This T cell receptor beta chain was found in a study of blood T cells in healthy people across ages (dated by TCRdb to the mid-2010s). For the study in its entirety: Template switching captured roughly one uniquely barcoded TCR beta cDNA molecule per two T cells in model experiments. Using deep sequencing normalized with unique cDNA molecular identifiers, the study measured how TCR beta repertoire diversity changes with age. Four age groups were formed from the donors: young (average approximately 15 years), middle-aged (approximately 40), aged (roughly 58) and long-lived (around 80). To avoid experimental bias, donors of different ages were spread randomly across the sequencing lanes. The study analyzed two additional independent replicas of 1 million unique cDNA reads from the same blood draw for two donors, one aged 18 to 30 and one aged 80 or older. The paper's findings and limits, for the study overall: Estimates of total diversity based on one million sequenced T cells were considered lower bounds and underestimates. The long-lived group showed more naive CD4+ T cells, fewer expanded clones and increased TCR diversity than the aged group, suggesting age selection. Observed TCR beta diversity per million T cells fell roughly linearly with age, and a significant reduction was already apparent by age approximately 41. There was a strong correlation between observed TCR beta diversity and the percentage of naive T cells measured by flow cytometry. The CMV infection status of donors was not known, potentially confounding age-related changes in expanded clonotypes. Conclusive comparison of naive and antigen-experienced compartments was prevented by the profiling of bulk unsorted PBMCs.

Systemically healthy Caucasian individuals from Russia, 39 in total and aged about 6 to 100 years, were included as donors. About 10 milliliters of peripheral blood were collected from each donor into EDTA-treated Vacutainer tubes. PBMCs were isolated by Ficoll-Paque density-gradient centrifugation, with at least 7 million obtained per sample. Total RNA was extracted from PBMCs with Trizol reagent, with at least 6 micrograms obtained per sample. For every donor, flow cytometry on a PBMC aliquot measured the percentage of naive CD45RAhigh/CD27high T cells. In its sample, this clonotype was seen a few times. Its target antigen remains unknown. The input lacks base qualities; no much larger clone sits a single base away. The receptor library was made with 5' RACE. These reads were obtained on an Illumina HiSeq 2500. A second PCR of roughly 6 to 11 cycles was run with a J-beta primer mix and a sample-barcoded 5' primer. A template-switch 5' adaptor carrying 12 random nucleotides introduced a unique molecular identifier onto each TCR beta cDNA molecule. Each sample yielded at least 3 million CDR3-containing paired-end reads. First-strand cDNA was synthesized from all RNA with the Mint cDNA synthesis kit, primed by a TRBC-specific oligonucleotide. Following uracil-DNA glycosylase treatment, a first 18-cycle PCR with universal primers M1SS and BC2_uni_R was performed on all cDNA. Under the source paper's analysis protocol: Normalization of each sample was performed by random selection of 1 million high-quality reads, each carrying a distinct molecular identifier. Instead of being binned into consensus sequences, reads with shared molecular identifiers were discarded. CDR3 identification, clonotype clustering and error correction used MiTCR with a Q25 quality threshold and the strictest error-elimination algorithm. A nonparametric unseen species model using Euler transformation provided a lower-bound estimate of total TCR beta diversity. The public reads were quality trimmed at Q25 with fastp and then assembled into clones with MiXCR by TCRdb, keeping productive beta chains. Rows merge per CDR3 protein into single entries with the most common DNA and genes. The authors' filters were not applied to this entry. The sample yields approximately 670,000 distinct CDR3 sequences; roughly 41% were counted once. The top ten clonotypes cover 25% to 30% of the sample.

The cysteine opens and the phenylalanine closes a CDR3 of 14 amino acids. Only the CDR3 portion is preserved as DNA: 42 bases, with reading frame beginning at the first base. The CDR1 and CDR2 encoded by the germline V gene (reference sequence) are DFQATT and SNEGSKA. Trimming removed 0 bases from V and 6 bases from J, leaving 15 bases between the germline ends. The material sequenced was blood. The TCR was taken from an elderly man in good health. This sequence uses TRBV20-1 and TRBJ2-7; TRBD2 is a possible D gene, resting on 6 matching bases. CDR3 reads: CSAREGQGGTEQYF. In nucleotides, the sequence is TGCAGTGCTAGAGAGGGGCAGGGCGGGACCGAGCAGTACTTC.